This TCR beta chain was sequenced in a study of blood T cell repertoires in COVID-19. As originally analysed: Estimation of nucleated cell counts was performed using reference gene primer amplification. Sequencing was performed with immunoSEQ multiplex PCR; in TCRdb, only in-frame clones are kept and a portion is missing. V, J and clone size reflect that table, while D and trimming were determined from the DNA. The table lists under 130,000 clones, around 84% of them singletons. Source material: peripheral blood. The sequence derives from a human donor in a cohort sampled during active COVID-19.

CDR3 sequence (DNA): TGTGCCAGTAGTACGGGACAGCCCTACGAGCAGTACTTC. Translated: CASSTGQPYEQYF. The chain carries TRBV19 and TRBJ2-7; 7 positions match TRBD1. The germline V gene encodes CDR1 LNHDA and CDR2 SQIVND (reference sequence). V was pared by 4 bases and J by 2 bases, with 2 bases of the junction left unmatched. This CDR3 is 13 amino acids long.